These 28 T cell receptor beta chains came from one sample sequenced in a study of blood T cell repertoires in COVID-19. Produced via immunoSEQ multiplex PCR; TCRdb's table is partial and in-frame only. The data show nearly 200,000 clones, with 70% to 90% seen just once and about 8.1% held by the top ten. Sequenced material: PBMCs or T cells enriched from blood (not recorded which). Receptors originate from a woman younger than 30 who had recovered from COVID-19.

The chain carries TRBV30 and TRBJ1-4; tentatively, D is TRBD1 (6 bases). Looked up from germline, CDR1 is GTSNPN and CDR2 is SVGIG (reference sequence). The CDR3 is 15 residues long. Trimming pared 0 bases from V and 8 bases from J, leaving 16 bases between. CDR3 nucleotides: TGTGCCTGGAGTGTTGAGCAGGGGAGGGAGGAAAAACTGTTTTTT. Translating gives CAWSVEQGREEKLFF.

This clone was detected only once. The V and J genes are TRBV30 and TRBJ2-5; a possible D gene is TRBD2 (6 bases). CDR1 is GTSNPN and CDR2 is SVGIG in the germline V gene (reference sequence). The ends were cut back, 8 bases at V and 5 bases at J, with 18 bases in the middle. The CDR3 has 13 residues. The CDR3 loop reads CAAKTGVGETQYF. The CDR3 DNA follows: TGTGCCGCCAAAACGGGGGTCGGGGAGACCCAGTACTTC.

V is TRBV29-1 and J is TRBJ1-1; D possibly corresponds to TRBD1 (5 bases). Trimming stripped 7 bases from V and 7 bases from J, with 10 bases between. This CDR3 comprises 10 residues. The germline CDR1 and CDR2 sequences are SQVTM and ANQGSEA. CDR3: CSGGGVEAFF. For the CDR3, the DNA is TGCAGCGGAGGAGGGGTTGAAGCTTTCTTT.

This clone was counted only a few times. The rearrangement joins TRBV7-9 to TRBJ1-1; 9 nucleotides agree with TRBD1. J lost 1 base, V lost 4 bases, and 4 bases had no gene match. The CDR3 totals 15 residues. The germline V gene has CDR1 SEHNR and CDR2 FQNEAQ (reference sequence). CDR3 in amino acids: CASSSTGGPNTEAFF. The CDR3, as DNA: TGTGCCAGCAGCTCGACAGGGGGGCCGAACACTGAAGCTTTCTTT.

The chain couples TRBV5-1 to TRBJ1-1, with 8 bases lining up with TRBD1. CDR1 is SGHRS and CDR2 is YFSETQ in the germline V gene. V gave up 4 bases and J gave up 5 bases; unmatched junction bases: 13. The CDR3 extends over 16 amino acids. CDR3 coding DNA: TGCGCCAGCAGCGTGAGGACAGGGATCGGGGGAACTGAAGCTTTCTTT. Translating it yields CASSVRTGIGGTEAFF.

The CDR3 nucleotides read TGCGCCAGCAGTCAAAATAATAAGGGGGCAAGGGGCTACACCTTC. Translated: CASSQNNKGARGYTF. The chain has TRBV23-1 and TRBJ1-2; 7 positions match TRBD1. TRBV23-1 is noted as an ORF with a role that remains uncertain. The CDR3 has 15 residues. The V gene end was trimmed by 2 bases and the J gene end by 8 bases; junction bases not matched to a gene: 11.

This rearrangement joins TRBV11-2 to TRBJ2-7; possible D gene TRBD1, 5 bases. Trimming removed 3 bases from V and 2 bases from J, with 8 bases in between. The CDR3 consists of 13 residues. The germline V gene encodes CDR1 SGHAT and CDR2 FQNNGV. The CDR3 coding sequence is TGTGCCAGCAGCTTTACAGGCCCCTACGAGCAGTACTTC. As protein: CASSFTGPYEQYF.

The rearrangement links TRBV5-1 to TRBJ2-1; maybe TRBD1 (5 bases). This CDR3 is 13 amino acids long. The V and J ends lost 7 bases and 7 bases respectively, with 15 bases between them. The germline CDR1 and CDR2 sequences are SGHRS and YFSETQ. The CDR3 is CASGDRGSNEQFF. The CDR3 bases are TGCGCCAGCGGGGATAGGGGCTCTAATGAGCAGTTCTTC.

In its sample, this clone was seen once. The chain uses TRBV9 and TRBJ2-3, with D perhaps TRBD2 (6 bases). Trimming removed 4 bases from V and 4 bases from J, with 10 bases in between. The CDR3 has 13 amino acids. Germline V gene sequence: CDR1 SGDLS, CDR2 YYNGEE. CDR3 nucleotide sequence: TGTGCCAGCAGCCCGCCGGGGGCAGATACGCAGTATTTT. Protein sequence: CASSPPGADTQYF.

This clone was found once. The V call is TRBV9, the J call TRBJ2-1; TRBD2 matches 9 bases. Trimming at V came to 2 bases and at J to 2 bases, leaving 5 bases not matched to a gene. The V gene's germline CDR1 is SGDLS and CDR2 YYNGEE. The CDR3 contains 16 residues. The CDR3 reads CASSVWERGAYNEQFF. Here the CDR3 DNA reads TGTGCCAGCAGCGTCTGGGAGCGGGGGGCCTACAATGAGCAGTTCTTC.

The V gene is TRBV27, the J gene TRBJ1-1; 9 nucleotides match TRBD1. Trimming removed 6 bases from V and 4 bases from J; junction bases left unmatched: 6. CDR1 and CDR2 from the germline V gene are MNHEY and SMNVEV (reference sequence). This CDR3 is 14 amino acids long. The CDR3 protein is CASRYRGPGTEAFF. CDR3 coding DNA: TGTGCCAGCAGATACAGGGGGCCGGGCACTGAAGCTTTCTTT.

The CDR3 reads CASSIKESSYNEQFF. CDR3 DNA: TGTGCCAGTAGTATCAAGGAGAGCTCCTACAATGAGCAGTTCTTC. The V gene is TRBV19, the J gene TRBJ2-1; no firm D call. The germline V gene encodes CDR1 LNHDA and CDR2 SQIVND (reference sequence). V gave up 3 bases and J gave up 0 bases, with 9 bases separating them. CDR3 length equals 15 residues.

The V and J genes are TRBV3-1 (or the pseudogene TRBV3-2) and TRBJ2-2; no firm D call. Trimming shortened V by 1 base and J by 2 bases, and 8 bases separated the two germline ends. CDR3 length equals 15 residues. Per the germline V gene, CDR1 is LGHDT and CDR2 is YNNKEL (reference sequence). CDR3: CASSQGTVNTGELFF. CDR3 coding DNA: TGTGCCAGCAGCCAAGGAACAGTCAACACCGGGGAGCTGTTTTTT.

The chain is built from TRBV28 and TRBJ2-1; 9 nucleotides line up with TRBD1. The germline gives CDR1 MDHEN, CDR2 SYDVKM. This CDR3 spans 14 amino acids. The V and J ends lost 2 bases and 5 bases, in that order; junction bases with no gene match: 1. In nucleotides, the CDR3 is TGTGCCAGCAGTTTAGGGACAGGGAACAATGAGCAGTTCTTC. This codes for CASSLGTGNNEQFF.

The chain has TRBV2 and TRBJ2-2; 7 nucleotides line up with TRBD1. The CDR3 is 16 residues long. CDR1 SNHLY and CDR2 FYNNEI come from the germline V gene. The V and J ends lost 4 bases and 0 bases, in that order; junction bases with no gene match: 5. CDR3 protein: CASSVVGGANTGELFF. CDR3 sequence (DNA): TGTGCCAGCAGTGTCGTAGGGGGCGCGAACACCGGGGAGCTGTTTTTT.

The rearrangement joins TRBV19 to TRBJ1-5; the D gene is possibly TRBD1 (6 bases). Trimming cost V 7 bases and J 4 bases, with 14 bases left between them. The CDR3 has 14 amino acids. From germline, CDR1 is LNHDA and CDR2 SQIVND (reference sequence). This CDR3 is CASTETGLNQPQHF. The CDR3 DNA follows: TGTGCCAGTACCGAGACAGGACTGAATCAGCCCCAGCATTTT.

This chain connects TRBV10-3 to TRBJ2-1; D may be TRBD1 (5 bases). Trimming shortened V by 6 bases and J by 9 bases, and 18 bases separated the two germline ends. CDR1 and CDR2 (germline): ENHRY, SYGVKD. CDR3 size: 14 residues. Here the CDR3 DNA reads TGTGCCATCAGAGCAAGCGATCAGGGTACTGAGCAGTTCTTC. It specifies CAIRASDQGTEQFF.

The chain combines TRBV2 with TRBJ1-4; 8 bases match TRBD1. In germline, CDR1 is SNHLY, CDR2 FYNNEI. V was clipped by 5 bases and J by 4 bases; unmatched bases: 9. The CDR3 length is 16 residues. CDR3 bases: TGTGCCAGCAGTAAAACAGGGGGATCGGGTAATGAAAAACTGTTTTTT. This gives the protein CASSKTGGSGNEKLFF.

The V gene is TRBV29-1, the J gene TRBJ1-2; 9 bases are shared with TRBD1. After removal of 4 bases from V and 8 bases from J, the junction contained 8 bases not matched to a gene. CDR1 is SQVTM and CDR2 is ANQGSEA in the germline V gene. The CDR3 is 13 amino acids. For the CDR3, the DNA is TGCAGCGTTGGGACAGGGGCAATAAACGGCTACACCTTC. This translates into CSVGTGAINGYTF.

J is TRBJ2-2 and V is TRBV27; a possible D gene is TRBD2 (5 bases). The V gene lost 4 bases and the J gene lost 4 bases, with 13 bases spanning the gap. Germline V gene sequence: CDR1 MNHEY, CDR2 SMNVEV (reference sequence). CDR3 length: 15 amino acids. The CDR3 region is CASSWRLLGTGELFF. CDR3 nucleotide sequence: TGTGCCAGCAGTTGGAGGCTGTTGGGCACCGGGGAGCTGTTTTTT.

In its sample, this clone was seen a few times. This chain links TRBV7-8 with TRBJ2-5, with 11 bases that match TRBD2. The V gene end was trimmed by 0 bases and the J gene end by 2 bases; junction bases not matched to a gene: 5. Germline V CDR1 and CDR2: SGHVS, FQNEAQ. The CDR3 covers 17 residues. The CDR3 spells CASSLAVLAGEQETQYF. In nucleotides, the CDR3 is TGTGCCAGCAGCTTAGCGGTACTAGCGGGGGAGCAAGAGACCCAGTACTTC.

The V call is TRBV9, the J call TRBJ1-4; 7 bases map to TRBD1. The CDR3 sequence is 16 residues long. Germline V gene data show CDR1 as SGDLS and CDR2 as YYNGEE. The V and J ends lost 0 bases and 3 bases, in that order; junction bases with no gene match: 5. This CDR3 is CASSVAQGIANEKLFF. Written as DNA, the CDR3 is TGTGCCAGCAGCGTAGCACAGGGGATTGCTAATGAAAAACTGTTTTTT.

The chain recombines TRBV27 with TRBJ1-1; 10 bases are a match to TRBD1. With V trimmed by 6 bases and J by 0 bases, 10 bases remained unmatched. CDR3 length equals 17 residues. Germline V gene lookup returns CDR1 MNHEY and CDR2 SMNVEV (reference sequence). The CDR3: CASSFSGTGALNTEAFF. Written as DNA, the CDR3 is TGTGCCAGCAGCTTCTCCGGGACAGGGGCCTTGAACACTGAAGCTTTCTTT.

The genes are TRBV12-5 and TRBJ2-3, with TRBD1 matching over 7 bases. From germline, CDR1 is LGHNT and CDR2 FRNRAP. V dropped 4 bases and J dropped 4; count of bases not matched to a gene: 11. The CDR3 totals 16 residues. CDR3 in DNA: TGTGCTAGTGGTTCGACCTTATTAACAGGGGCAGATACGCAGTATTTT. Protein: CASGSTLLTGADTQYF.

The rearrangement uses TRBV4-2 and TRBJ1-5; D is undetermined. V was clipped by 2 bases and J by 4 bases, with 9 bases between them. Germline V gene lookup returns CDR1 LGHNA and CDR2 YNFKEQ. The CDR3 covers 14 residues. For the CDR3, the DNA is TGTGCCAGCAGCCAAACAGAGGGTAATCAGCCCCAGCATTTT. Amino acid sequence: CASSQTEGNQPQHF.

The chain has TRBV5-1 and TRBJ2-7; a possible D gene is TRBD1 (6 bases). Trimming took off 7 bases at V and 3 bases at J, with 17 bases between the two ends. Germline V gene sequence: CDR1 SGHRS, CDR2 YFSETQ. The CDR3 spans 14 residues. Here the CDR3 DNA reads TGCGCCAGCGCCCCTTTTGGGACAAGCTACGAGCAGTACTTC. Translating it yields CASAPFGTSYEQYF.

The rearrangement joins TRBV11-3 to TRBJ1-2; 9 nucleotides match TRBD1. V lost 0 bases to trimming and J lost 4 bases; unmatched junction nucleotides: 18. The CDR3 is 20 amino acids. Germline V gene lookup returns CDR1 SGHNT and CDR2 YENEEA. CDR3: CASSLEGQRTGEAPFYGYTF. The CDR3 nucleotides are TGTGCCAGCAGCTTAGAGGGCCAGAGGACAGGGGAAGCCCCCTTCTATGGCTACACCTTC.

This chain links TRBV7-3 with TRBJ1-6; 7 positions match TRBD1. CDR1 is SGHTA, CDR2 FQGTGA, per germline. The junction had 6 bases not matched to a gene; V was cut back by 5 bases and J by 5 bases. The CDR3 sequence is 15 residues long. The CDR3 region is CASSLYGTDNSPLHF. CDR3 DNA sequence: TGTGCCAGCAGCCTTTACGGGACAGATAATTCACCCCTCCACTTT.